The following is a TCR beta chain sequence with its context. How the authors handled the data: Amplification with reference gene primers provided the estimates of nucleated cell counts. Assay used: immunoSEQ multiplex PCR; TCRdb lists only in-frame clones, some missing. V and J calls and clone size are those listed in that table; D and trimming were worked out from the DNA. The profile covers almost 200,000 clones, with roughly nine tenths appearing a single time and about 0.72% taken by the ten largest. This sample is part of a study of blood T cell repertoires in COVID-19. Study-level background: From the United States, Italy and Spain came samples of acute and convalescent COVID-19. In each case, the material was cDNA or gDNA derived from T cells, B-cell-depleted T cells, or PBMCs.

The CDR3 totals 15 residues. After removal of 4 bases from V and 1 base from J, the junction contained 6 bases not matched to a gene. Germline CDR1 GTSNPN, CDR2 SVGIG (reference sequence). The receptor was isolated from a woman aged 70-85 years with acute or convalescent COVID-19. The sample taken for sequencing was peripheral blood. The V call is TRBV30, the J call TRBJ1-4; TRBD1 matches at 7 bases. In DNA, the CDR3 is TGTGCCTGGAAGGCAGGGGGTATAACTAATGAAAAACTGTTTTTT. It yields the protein CAWKAGGITNEKLFF.